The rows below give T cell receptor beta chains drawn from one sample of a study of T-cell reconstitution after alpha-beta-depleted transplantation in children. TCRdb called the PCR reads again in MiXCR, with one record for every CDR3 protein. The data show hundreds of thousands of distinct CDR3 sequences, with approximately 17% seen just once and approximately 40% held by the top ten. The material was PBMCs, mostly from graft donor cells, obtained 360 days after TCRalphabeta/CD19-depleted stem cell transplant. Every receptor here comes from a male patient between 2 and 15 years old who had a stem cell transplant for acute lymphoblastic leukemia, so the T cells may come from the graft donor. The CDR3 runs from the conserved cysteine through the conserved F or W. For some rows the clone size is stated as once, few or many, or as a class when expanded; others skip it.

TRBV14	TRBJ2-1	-	CASSQVLQGGQFF
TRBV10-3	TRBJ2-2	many	CASRVGSGELFF
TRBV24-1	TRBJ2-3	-	CATSDRDTFWTDTQYF
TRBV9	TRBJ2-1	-	CASSGHSGNEQFF
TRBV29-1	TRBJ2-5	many	CSTRQGAQETQYF
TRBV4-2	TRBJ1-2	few	CASSQGRSYTF
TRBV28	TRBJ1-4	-	CASSYRDEKLFF
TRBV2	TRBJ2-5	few	CASSEARARGYF
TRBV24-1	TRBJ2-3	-	CATSDRVGAGAVTDTQYF
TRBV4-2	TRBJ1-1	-	CASSQGPGTENTEAFF
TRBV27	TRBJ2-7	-	CASSSRVGAPAYEQYF
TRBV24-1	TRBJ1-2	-	CATSDPGGSDYGYTF
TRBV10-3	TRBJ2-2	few	CAISETSGANTGELFF
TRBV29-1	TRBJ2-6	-	CSVGLQGVLTF
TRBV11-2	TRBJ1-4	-	CASSYGQRRINEKLFF
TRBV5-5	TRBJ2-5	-	CAGGTGLAETQYF
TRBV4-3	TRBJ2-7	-	CASSPVHGDSTYEQYF
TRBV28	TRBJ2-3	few	CASGKSSTDTQYF
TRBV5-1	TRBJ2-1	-	CASSLGAAHNEQFF
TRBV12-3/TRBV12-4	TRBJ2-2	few	CASPGADTGELFF
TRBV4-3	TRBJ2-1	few	CASSQGMRNEQFF
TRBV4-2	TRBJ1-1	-	CASSQLGGGGGTEAFF
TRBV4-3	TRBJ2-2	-	CASSSRTSFTNTGELFF
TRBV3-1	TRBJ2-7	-	CASNQRGRGFRAFYEQYF
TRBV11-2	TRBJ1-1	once	CASSPDLDTEAFF
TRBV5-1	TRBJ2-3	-	CASSPGQESDTQYF
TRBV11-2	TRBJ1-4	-	CASSPVPGQGPNEKLFF
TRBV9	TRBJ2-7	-	CASSVAGPQEYGEQYF
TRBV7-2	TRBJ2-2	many	CASQNSGVTGELFF
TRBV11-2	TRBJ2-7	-	CASSLDRLGLALYEQYF
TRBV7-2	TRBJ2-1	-	CASSFRDTNNEQFF
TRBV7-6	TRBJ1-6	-	CASSLQGSNSPLHF
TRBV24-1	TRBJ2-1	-	CATSDGKGLPFPNEQFF
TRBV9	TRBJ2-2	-	CASSVVPWGQGTSGELFF
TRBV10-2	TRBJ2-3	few	CASRVGSDTQYF
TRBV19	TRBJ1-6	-	CASSIGQGENSPLHF
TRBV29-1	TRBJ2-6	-	CSVLHPGQAPSGANVLTF
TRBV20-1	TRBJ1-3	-	CSASRVSPIPPGNTIYF
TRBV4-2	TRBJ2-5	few	CASSQSDGTGMETQYF
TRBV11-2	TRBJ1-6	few	CASSTHRGTDSPLHF
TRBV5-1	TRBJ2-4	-	CASSSTATAKNIQYF
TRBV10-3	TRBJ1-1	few	CAISESGGRLNTEAFF